Reported below is one TCR beta chain. The data are from a study of blood T cells in healthy people across ages. Study information: The capture of about one barcoded beta molecule per two T cells was achieved by template switching.

A J-beta primer mix and a sample-barcoded 5' primer were used in a second PCR of roughly 7 to 12 cycles. From the 5' RACE reads, TCRdb called clonotypes with MiXCR, one entry per CDR3 protein. The data contain 630,000 or so distinct CDR3 sequences, 25% to 30% of them singletons. Trimming pared 3 bases from V and 11 bases from J, leaving 25 bases between. CDR3 size: 15 residues. Germline V gene data show CDR1 as GTSNPN and CDR2 as SVGIG (reference sequence). This chain links TRBV30 with TRBJ2-5; the D gene is possibly TRBD2 (7 bases). Input material: blood. This TCR came from a woman older than 75 in good health. In DNA form, the CDR3 reads TGTGCCTGGAGCGCCGGGGGGCGAAGGGCGGGCAAGCAGTACTTC. It codes for CAWSAGGRRAGKQYF.